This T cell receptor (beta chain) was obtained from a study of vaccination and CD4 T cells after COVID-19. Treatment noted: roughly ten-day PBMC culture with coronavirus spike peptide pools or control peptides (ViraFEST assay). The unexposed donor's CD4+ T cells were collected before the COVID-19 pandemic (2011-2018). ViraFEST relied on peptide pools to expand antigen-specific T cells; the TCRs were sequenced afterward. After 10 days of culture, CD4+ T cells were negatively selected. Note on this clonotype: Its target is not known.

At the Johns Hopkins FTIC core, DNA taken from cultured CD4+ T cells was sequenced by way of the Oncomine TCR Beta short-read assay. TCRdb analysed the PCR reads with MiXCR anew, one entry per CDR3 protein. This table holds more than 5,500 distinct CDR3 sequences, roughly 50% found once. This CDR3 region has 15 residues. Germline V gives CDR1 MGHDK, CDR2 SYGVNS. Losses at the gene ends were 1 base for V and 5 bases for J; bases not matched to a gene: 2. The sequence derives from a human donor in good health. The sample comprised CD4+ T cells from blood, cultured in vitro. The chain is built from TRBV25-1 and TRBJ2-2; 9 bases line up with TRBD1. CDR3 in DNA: TGTGCCAGCAGTGAATGGACAGGGGAAACCGGGGAGCTGTTTTTT. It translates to CASSEWTGETGELFF.